The subject of this entry is one T cell receptor beta chain. The antigen is unknown. V was clipped by 0 bases and J by 1 base, with 13 bases between them. There are 16 residues in the CDR3. CDR1 SGHRS and CDR2 YFSETQ come from the germline V gene. The sample comes from a study of monozygotic twins with cystic fibrosis. Study results and caveats: Co-twins had the most similar V usage for 13 of 16 pairs, J for 8. No link emerged between shared CDR3 counts and age, concordance or severity.

This table comes from immunoSEQ multiplex PCR, and its TCRdb copy is limited to in-frame clones, with some not included. The table has about 29,000 clones, 70% to 90% seen once; the top ten hold about 1%. This chain joins TRBV5-1 and TRBJ1-1; the D gene is possibly TRBD1 (5 bases). This TCR derives from a girl aged 2 to 10 with cystic fibrosis. What was sequenced was blood. The DNA of the CDR3 is TGCGCCAGCAGCTTGGCCAGCTCAGGGTGGAACACTGAAGCTTTCTTT. Its protein product is CASSLASSGWNTEAFF.